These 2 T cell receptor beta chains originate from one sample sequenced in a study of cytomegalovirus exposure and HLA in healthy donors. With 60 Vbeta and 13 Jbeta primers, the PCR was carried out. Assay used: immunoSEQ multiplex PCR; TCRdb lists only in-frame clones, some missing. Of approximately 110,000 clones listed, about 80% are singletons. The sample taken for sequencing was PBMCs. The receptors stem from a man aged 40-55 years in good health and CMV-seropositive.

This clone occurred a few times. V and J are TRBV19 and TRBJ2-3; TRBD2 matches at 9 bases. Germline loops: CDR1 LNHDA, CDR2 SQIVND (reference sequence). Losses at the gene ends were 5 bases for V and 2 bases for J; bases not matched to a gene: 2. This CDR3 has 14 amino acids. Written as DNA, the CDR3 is TGTGCCAGTAGTCCGGGACTAGCCACAGATACGCAGTATTTT. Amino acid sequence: CASSPGLATDTQYF.

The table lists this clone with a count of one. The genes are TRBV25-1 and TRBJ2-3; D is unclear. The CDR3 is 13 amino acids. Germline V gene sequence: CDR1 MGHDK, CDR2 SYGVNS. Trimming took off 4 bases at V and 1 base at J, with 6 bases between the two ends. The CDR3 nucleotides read TGTGCCAGCAGTGTTCGTCGCACAGATACGCAGTATTTT. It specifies CASSVRRTDTQYF.